What follows are 26 T cell receptor beta chains derived from one specimen sequenced in a study of lymphopenia after photon versus proton radiotherapy. Measured with immunoSEQ multiplex PCR; TCRdb has only the in-frame clones, and not every one. The sample includes 75,000 to 95,000 clones, more than 70% of them seen just once. The sequenced sample was peripheral blood, obtained from a patient treated with proton-based radiotherapy. Source of these receptors: a man in his 60s with pancreatic cancer.

This chain links TRBV18 with TRBJ1-4; TRBD1 matches at 9 bases. The CDR3 spans 16 residues. CDR1 is KGHSH, CDR2 LQKENI, per germline. Trimming at V came to 0 bases and at J to 5 bases, leaving 4 bases not matched to a gene. The CDR3 DNA reads as TGTGCCAGCTCACCACCGTACGGGACAGGGAATGAAAAACTGTTTTTT. Protein: CASSPPYGTGNEKLFF.

The V call is TRBV5-1, the J call TRBJ1-1, with 7 positions matching TRBD1. V shed 4 bases, J shed 2 bases, and the junction held 5 bases outside the gene matches. CDR1 SGHRS and CDR2 YFSETQ come from the germline V gene. The length of the CDR3 is 14 residues. The CDR3 loop reads CASSPGQPNTEAFF. CDR3 bases: TGCGCCAGCAGCCCGGGACAGCCCAACACTGAAGCTTTCTTT.

The chain combines TRBV2 with TRBJ2-7, with 8 bases matching TRBD2. Germline V gives CDR1 SNHLY, CDR2 FYNNEI. The CDR3 loop spans 14 amino acids. The ends lost 6 bases at V and 2 bases at J; junction bases unmatched: 6. CDR3 bases: TGTGCCAGCAGGGTTAGCGGGAATCCCTACGAGCAGTACTTC. Translation: CASRVSGNPYEQYF.

The chain employs TRBV25-1 and TRBJ1-5; D is perhaps TRBD1 (6 bases). V was shortened by 2 bases and J by 4 bases, with 9 bases between the two germline ends. The CDR3 spans 14 residues. Germline V gives CDR1 MGHDK, CDR2 SYGVNS. The CDR3, as DNA: TGTGCCAGCAGTGAACAGGGGCGTAATCAGCCCCAGCATTTT. Translated, it gives CASSEQGRNQPQHF. Using reference TRBV25-1 and TRBJ1-5 for the parts outside the CDR3, the full variable domain is EADIYQTPRYLVIGTGKKITLECSQTMGHDKMYWYQQDPGMELHLIHYSYGVNSTEKGDLSSESTVSRIRTEHFPLTLESARPSHTSQYLCASSEQGRNQPQHFGDGTRLSIL.

This chain uses TRBV7-6 with TRBJ2-1; D uncertain. The CDR3 contains 16 residues. From germline, CDR1 is SGHVS and CDR2 FNYEAQ. Trimming left V 1 base short and J 0 bases short, with 10 bases between. The CDR3 protein is CASSLDGSNSYNEQFF. The CDR3, as DNA: TGTGCCAGCAGCTTAGACGGGTCGAACTCCTACAATGAGCAGTTCTTC. Supplemented by reference TRBV7-6 and TRBJ2-1, the full variable domain reads GAGVSQSPRYKVTKRGQDVALRCDPISGHVSLYWYRQALGQGPEFLTYFNYEAQQDKSGLPNDRFSAERPEGSISTLTIQRTEQRDSAMYRCASSLDGSNSYNEQFFGPGTRLTVL.

The chain recombines TRBV14 with TRBJ2-5, with D possibly being TRBD1 (5 bases). The CDR3 is made up of 15 amino acids. Trimming left V 2 bases short and J 2 bases short, with 12 bases between. Germline CDR1 and CDR2: SGHDN and FVKESK. The CDR3 spells CASSQFDSFQETQYF. CDR3 DNA sequence: TGTGCCAGCAGCCAATTTGACAGTTTTCAAGAGACCCAGTACTTC.

The chain carries TRBV25-1 and TRBJ2-1; 8 bases match TRBD2. Per the germline V gene, CDR1 is MGHDK and CDR2 is SYGVNS. The CDR3 contains 16 residues. V lost 2 bases, J lost 6 bases, and 9 bases stayed unmatched. CDR3 loop: CASSELGTGGLNEQFF. The CDR3 nucleotides read TGTGCCAGCAGTGAACTCGGAACGGGAGGGCTCAATGAGCAGTTCTTC.

The V call is TRBV19, the J call TRBJ1-1, with D possibly being TRBD1 (5 bases). The germline CDR1 and CDR2 sequences are LNHDA and SQIVND (reference sequence). The CDR3 is 14 amino acids. Trimming took off 7 bases at V and 2 bases at J, with 14 bases between the two ends. CDR3 in DNA: TGTGCCAGTACCCCCGGTAGGGGAAACACTGAAGCTTTCTTT. This gives the protein CASTPGRGNTEAFF.

This chain joins TRBV18 and TRBJ2-1, with a weak D call TRBD2 (7 bases). Germline V gene lookup returns CDR1 KGHSH and CDR2 LQKENI. This CDR3 spans 19 amino acids. The V end lost 4 bases, the J end lost 0 bases, and 22 bases lay between the germline ends. CDR3 bases: TGTGCCAGCTCACGCGAGGGGGGGCGACACGCTGACTCCTACAATGAGCAGTTCTTC. Translating it yields CASSREGGRHADSYNEQFF.

V and J are TRBV7-3 and TRBJ1-1; D possibly corresponds to TRBD1 (5 bases). The germline V gene has CDR1 SGHTA and CDR2 FQGTGA. V was pared by 1 base and J by 9 bases, with 12 bases between. The CDR3 extends over 13 amino acids. The CDR3 region has the DNA TGTGCCAGCAGCTTAAATGAAGGGACCCAAGCTTTCTTT. It codes for CASSLNEGTQAFF.

The chain employs TRBV28 and TRBJ2-6; tentative D call: TRBD1 (5 bases). Looked up from germline, CDR1 is MDHEN and CDR2 is SYDVKM. Trimming removed 3 bases at V and 0 bases at J, with 12 bases between. The CDR3 covers 17 residues. The CDR3 region is CASSLTTGNSGANVLTF. CDR3 DNA sequence: TGTGCCAGCAGTTTGACCACAGGAAACTCTGGGGCCAACGTCCTGACTTTC. Based on the CDR3 plus reference TRBV28 and TRBJ2-6, the full variable domain is DVKVTQSSRYLVKRTGEKVFLECVQDMDHENMFWYRQDPGLGLRLIYFSYDVKMKEKGDIPEGYSVSREKKERFSLILESASTNQTSMYLCASSLTTGNSGANVLTFGAGSRLTVL.

This rearrangement joins TRBV28 to TRBJ2-7, with D possibly TRBD1 on 5 matching bases. CDR1 and CDR2 from the germline V gene are MDHEN and SYDVKM. The CDR3 extends over 14 amino acids. The ends were cut back, 1 base at V and 2 bases at J, with 9 bases in the middle. CDR3 DNA sequence: TGTGCCAGCAGTTTATCACAGGCCGCCTACGAGCAGTACTTC. It translates to CASSLSQAAYEQYF. Based on the CDR3 plus reference TRBV28 and TRBJ2-7, the full variable domain is DVKVTQSSRYLVKRTGEKVFLECVQDMDHENMFWYRQDPGLGLRLIYFSYDVKMKEKGDIPEGYSVSREKKERFSLILESASTNQTSMYLCASSLSQAAYEQYFGPGTRLTVT.

The chain uses TRBV9 and TRBJ2-3, with 9 bases fitting TRBD2. V shed 0 bases, J shed 0 bases, and the junction held 8 bases outside the gene matches. Germline CDR1 SGDLS, CDR2 YYNGEE. The CDR3 contains 18 residues. CDR3 residues: CASSVGPASGTSTDTQYF. In DNA form, the CDR3 reads TGTGCCAGCAGCGTAGGCCCGGCTAGCGGGACGAGCACAGATACGCAGTATTTT.

The V and J genes are TRBV18 and TRBJ2-7; D perhaps matches TRBD2 (6 bases). CDR3 length: 13 residues. Germline V gene data show CDR1 as KGHSH and CDR2 as LQKENI. Trimming left V 1 base short and J 7 bases short, with 11 bases between. The CDR3 nucleotides read TGTGCCAGCTCACCACGGGGACTGGAAGAGCAGTACTTC. This gives the protein CASSPRGLEEQYF.

This chain joins TRBV27 and TRBJ1-5, with TRBD1 matching over 9 bases. CDR1 is MNHEY, CDR2 SMNVEV, per germline (reference sequence). This CDR3 spans 17 amino acids. V lost 5 bases and J lost 5; bases outside the gene matches: 13. The CDR3 region is CASSPYGQGQKDQPQHF. CDR3 in DNA: TGTGCCAGCAGTCCTTATGGACAGGGGCAAAAGGATCAGCCCCAGCATTTT.

The chain recombines TRBV2 with TRBJ2-7; no clear D gene. CDR3 length equals 12 residues. Trimming cost V 7 bases and J 2 bases, with 9 bases left between them. The germline V gene has CDR1 SNHLY and CDR2 FYNNEI. This CDR3 reads CASTPPPYEQYF. Written as DNA, the CDR3 is TGTGCCAGCACACCCCCCCCCTACGAGCAGTACTTC.

The chain couples TRBV28 to TRBJ1-6; 8 nucleotides align to TRBD1. The CDR3 is 17 amino acids. Per germline, CDR1 MDHEN and CDR2 SYDVKM. With V trimmed by 3 bases and J by 6 bases, 10 bases remained unmatched. The CDR3 DNA reads TGTGCCAGCAGTTTCCCCGGACAGGGATTTGCTAATTCACCCCTCCACTTT. Protein: CASSFPGQGFANSPLHF. The full variable domain, in which reference TRBV28 and TRBJ1-6 provide the parts outside the CDR3, is DVKVTQSSRYLVKRTGEKVFLECVQDMDHENMFWYRQDPGLGLRLIYFSYDVKMKEKGDIPEGYSVSREKKERFSLILESASTNQTSMYLCASSFPGQGFANSPLHFGNGTRLTVT.

This clone came up many times. The J gene is TRBJ1-2, the V gene TRBV11-2; maybe TRBD1 (5 bases). The V gene's germline CDR1 is SGHAT and CDR2 FQNNGV. There are 15 residues in the CDR3. The V and J ends lost 5 bases and 3 bases respectively, with 16 bases between them. CDR3 DNA sequence: TGTGCCAGCAGCACCCTACGGGGACGGCACTATGGCTACACCTTC. Encoded protein: CASSTLRGRHYGYTF.

This clone was recorded a few times. The gene calls are TRBV5-1 and TRBJ2-7, with D tentatively TRBD1 (5 bases). The V end was cut by 4 bases, the J end by 1 base, with 12 bases between. From germline, CDR1 is SGHRS and CDR2 YFSETQ. The CDR3 is made up of 14 amino acids. CDR3 in DNA: TGCGCCAGCAGCAGAGAGACAGCTTCCTACGAGCAGTACTTC. Translating gives CASSRETASYEQYF.

This chain connects TRBV5-5 to TRBJ2-7; D assignment may be TRBD1 or TRBD2 (6 bases each). Germline V lookup: CDR1 SGHKS, CDR2 YYEKEE (reference sequence). The CDR3 is 14 amino acids. Trimming shortened V by 0 bases and J by 6 bases, and 13 bases separated the two germline ends. CDR3 sequence: CASSLGGGRGEQYF. The CDR3 DNA sequence: TGTGCCAGCAGCTTGGGAGGGGGGAGAGGCGAGCAGTACTTC.

The chain is built from TRBV28 and TRBJ2-7, with 8 bases that match TRBD2. Germline CDR1 is MDHEN and CDR2 is SYDVKM. V shed 3 bases, J shed 3 bases, and the junction held 7 bases outside the gene matches. This CDR3 is built from 15 residues. CDR3 DNA sequence: TGTGCCAGCAGTTTGGGGGCGGGAGGTTTCTACGAGCAGTACTTC. Its protein is CASSLGAGGFYEQYF.

This chain joins TRBV7-2 and TRBJ1-2; no reliable D call. Germline V gene data show CDR1 as SGHTA and CDR2 as FQGNSA. The CDR3 covers 15 residues. Trimming cost V 2 bases and J 4 bases, with 14 bases left between them. CDR3 residues: CASSLSTEGFYGYTF. The CDR3 bases are TGTGCCAGCAGCTTAAGTACAGAAGGGTTCTATGGCTACACCTTC.

The CDR3 DNA follows: TGTGCTAGTGGTTTGGTAATTGGTAACTACAATGAGCAGTTCTTC. Encoded protein: CASGLVIGNYNEQFF. V and J are TRBV12-5 and TRBJ2-1; no definite D call. CDR3 length: 15 residues. V was pared by 0 bases and J by 3 bases, with 9 bases between. Germline V lookup: CDR1 LGHNT, CDR2 FRNRAP.

The V gene is TRBV2, the J gene TRBJ1-1; a possible D gene is TRBD1 (6 bases). Trimming pared 7 bases from V and 4 bases from J, leaving 13 bases between. CDR3 length: 13 amino acids. The V gene's germline CDR1 is SNHLY and CDR2 FYNNEI. Here the CDR3 DNA reads TGTGCCAGCAAAGGCAGGGGAGGCACTGAAGCTTTCTTT. Encoded protein: CASKGRGGTEAFF.

This sequence joins TRBV30 and TRBJ1-2, with a possible D match to TRBD1 (6 bases). Germline V CDR1 and CDR2: GTSNPN, SVGIG (reference sequence). This CDR3 contains 15 residues. Between the trimmed V and J ends, which lost 1 base and 2 bases, there was a span of 14 bases. The CDR3 loop reads CAWSDRQGNNYGYTF. CDR3 in DNA: TGTGCCTGGAGTGATCGGCAGGGGAACAACTATGGCTACACCTTC. Complete variable domain (other parts from reference TRBV30 and TRBJ1-2): SQTIHQWPATLVQPVGSPLSLECTVEGTSNPNLYWYRQAAGRGLQLLFYSVGIGQISSEVPQNLSASRPQDRQFILSSKKLLLSDSGFYLCAWSDRQGNNYGYTFGSGTRLTVV.

V is TRBV27 and J is TRBJ2-2; D is undetermined. Trimming left V 5 bases short and J 4 bases short, with 14 bases between. Germline loops: CDR1 MNHEY, CDR2 SMNVEV (reference sequence). The CDR3 spans 15 residues. The CDR3, as DNA: TGTGCCAGCAGTCCCCGGAACGTTGGCACCGGGGAGCTGTTTTTT. This codes for CASSPRNVGTGELFF.